These T cell receptor beta chains were read from a single sample in a study of T cell changes during pregnancy in multiple sclerosis. Sequencing used immunoSEQ multiplex PCR; TCRdb keeps in-frame clones, though not all of them. The data contain around 60,000 clones, 80% to 90% of them singletons. The starting material was peripheral blood, obtained in the first trimester of pregnancy. These receptor sequences come from a female donor with multiple sclerosis, enrolled in a pregnancy study. The CDR3 runs from the conserved cysteine through the conserved F or W. Each record gives: D gene, V gene, J gene, clone size, CDR3 protein, CDR3 DNA. A D gene is named only where the DNA matches it firmly. The size field is filled for only some rows; it gives once, few, many or a size class.

.	TRBV6-5	TRBJ1-2	once	CASRSGPTNYGYTF	TGTGCCAGCAGGTCAGGGCCAACTAACTATGGCTACACCTTC
.	TRBV5-6	TRBJ1-6	.	CASSLWTDSPLHF	TGTGCCAGCAGCTTGTGGACTGATTCACCCCTCCACTTT
.	TRBV15	TRBJ1-5	.	CATSRHGGGNNQPQHF	TGTGCCACCAGCAGGCACGGGGGGGGCAACAATCAGCCCCAGCATTTT
TRBD2	TRBV5-6	TRBJ2-7	.	CASSLGEGTEQYF	TGTGCCAGCAGCTTGGGGGAGGGAACCGAGCAGTACTTC
.	TRBV7-2	TRBJ2-1	.	CASSFRQAHEQFF	TGTGCCAGCAGCTTCCGTCAAGCGCATGAGCAGTTCTTC
.	TRBV6-1	TRBJ1-5	.	CASSEGGRGNQPQHF	TGTGCCAGCAGTGAAGGTGGGCGGGGCAATCAGCCCCAGCATTTT
.	TRBV6-6	TRBJ1-3	.	CASSPQGPDSGNTIYF	TGTGCCAGCAGTCCGCAGGGGCCCGACTCTGGAAACACCATATATTTT
.	TRBV5-6	TRBJ1-1	.	CASSFRVYGTEAFF	TGTGCCAGCAGCTTTCGGGTGTACGGCACTGAAGCTTTCTTT
TRBD2	TRBV9	TRBJ2-1	once	CASSVRRGGGEQFF	TGTGCCAGCAGCGTACGGCGGGGGGGCGGTGAGCAGTTCTTC
TRBD1	TRBV11-2	TRBJ2-7	once	CASSLLPGQVAEQYF	TGTGCCAGCAGCTTGCTCCCAGGACAGGTTGCGGAGCAGTACTTC
.	TRBV5-1	TRBJ1-1	.	CASSTQTGNTEAFF	TGCGCCAGCAGCACCCAGACAGGGAACACTGAAGCTTTCTTT
.	TRBV6-6	TRBJ1-2	.	CASSNRGNYGYTF	TGTGCCAGCAGTAACCGGGGAAACTATGGCTACACCTTC
.	TRBV19	TRBJ1-2	.	CASTGRANYGYTF	TGTGCCAGTACAGGGAGGGCTAACTATGGCTACACCTTC
.	TRBV19	TRBJ2-7	.	CATSTAGVSSYEQYF	TGTGCCACCAGTACTGCAGGCGTAAGCTCCTACGAGCAGTACTTC
.	TRBV2	TRBJ1-2	.	CASSENGPGEGYYGYTF	TGTGCCAGCAGCGAGAACGGCCCGGGGGAAGGGTATTATGGCTACACCTTC
TRBD2	TRBV7-9	TRBJ2-3	.	CASSSSGGTSTDTQYF	TGTGCCAGCAGTTCTAGCGGGGGGACCAGCACAGATACGCAGTATTTT
.	TRBV19	TRBJ2-7	.	CASSIAPGQHLGEQYF	TGTGCCAGTAGTATAGCCCCCGGACAGCACCTAGGCGAGCAGTACTTC
TRBD1	TRBV4-3	TRBJ2-2	.	CASSRQGFANTGELFF	TGCGCCAGCAGCCGACAGGGGTTCGCGAACACCGGGGAGCTGTTTTTT
.	TRBV5-6	TRBJ1-5	.	CASSLAGGGEAQHF	TGTGCCAGCAGCTTGGCCGGGGGGGGAGAGGCCCAGCATTTT
TRBD2	TRBV6-1	TRBJ2-7	.	CASSLAGVEYEQYF	TGTGCCAGCAGTCTAGCGGGAGTGGAGTACGAGCAGTACTTC
.	TRBV5-6	TRBJ1-2	.	CASSLDFQGNYGYTF	TGTGCCAGCAGCTTGGATTTCCAGGGGAACTATGGCTACACCTTC
TRBD2	TRBV6-1	TRBJ2-5	.	CASSSGTSGQETQYF	TGTGCCAGCAGTTCCGGGACTAGCGGCCAAGAGACCCAGTACTTC